The clone carrying this T cell receptor (beta chain) was detected a few times. These data originate in a study of T cells in Graves' hyperthyroidism and ophthalmopathy. Amplified TCR beta CDR3 regions derived from RNA transcripts. The study used the HTBI primer set for a first-round RT-PCR of the TCR CDR3. Via MiXCR, TCRdb re-called the multiplex PCR reads, giving one row per CDR3 protein. The sample carries around 380,000 distinct CDR3 sequences, 13% recorded once. The diagnoses drew upon clinical symptoms, serum thyroxine and TRAb, thyroid ultrasound and orbital computed tomography. CDR3 length: 13 residues. Deletions cut 7 bases from V and 1 base from J, with 9 bases between. Germline V gene data show CDR1 as WSHSY and CDR2 as SAAADI.

The chain has TRBV10-2 and TRBJ2-3; tentative D call: TRBD2 (6 bases). This receptor was taken from a man aged 25 to 40 with Graves' hyperthyroidism that later progressed to Graves' ophthalmopathy. The sequenced sample was blood. The CDR3 protein is CASTGLRTDTQYF. The CDR3 bases are TGCGCCAGCACGGGACTTCGCACAGATACGCAGTATTTT.